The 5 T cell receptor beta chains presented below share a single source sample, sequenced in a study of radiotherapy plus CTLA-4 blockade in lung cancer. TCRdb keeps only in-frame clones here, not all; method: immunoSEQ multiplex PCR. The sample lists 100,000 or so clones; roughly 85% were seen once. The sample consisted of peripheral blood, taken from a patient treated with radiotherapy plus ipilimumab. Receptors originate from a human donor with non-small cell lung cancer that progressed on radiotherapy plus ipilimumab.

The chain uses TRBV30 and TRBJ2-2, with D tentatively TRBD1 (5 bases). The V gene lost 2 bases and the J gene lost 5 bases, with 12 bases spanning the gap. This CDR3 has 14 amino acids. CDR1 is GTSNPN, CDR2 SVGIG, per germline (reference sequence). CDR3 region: CAWSWAGRTGELFF. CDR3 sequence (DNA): TGTGCCTGGAGTTGGGCAGGGCGGACCGGGGAGCTGTTTTTT.

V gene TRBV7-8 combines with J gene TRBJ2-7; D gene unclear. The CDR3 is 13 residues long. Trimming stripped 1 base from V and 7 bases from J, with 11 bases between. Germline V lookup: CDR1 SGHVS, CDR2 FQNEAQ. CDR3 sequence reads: CASSLGTDREQYV. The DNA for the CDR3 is TGTGCCAGCAGCTTAGGTACAGATCGGGAGCAGTACGTC.

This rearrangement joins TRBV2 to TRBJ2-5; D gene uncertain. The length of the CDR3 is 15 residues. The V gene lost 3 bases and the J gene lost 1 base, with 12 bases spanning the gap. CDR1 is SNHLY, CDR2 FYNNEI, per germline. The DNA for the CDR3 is TGTGCCAGCAGTGACCAGCCACAGACCCAAGAGACCCAGTACTTC. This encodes CASSDQPQTQETQYF.

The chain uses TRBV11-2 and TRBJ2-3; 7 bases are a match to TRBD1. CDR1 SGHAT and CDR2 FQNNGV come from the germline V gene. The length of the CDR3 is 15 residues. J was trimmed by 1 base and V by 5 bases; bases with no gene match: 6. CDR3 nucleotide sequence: TGTGCCAGCAGCCCAGGGGGTTTCGGCACAGATACGCAGTATTTT. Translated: CASSPGGFGTDTQYF.

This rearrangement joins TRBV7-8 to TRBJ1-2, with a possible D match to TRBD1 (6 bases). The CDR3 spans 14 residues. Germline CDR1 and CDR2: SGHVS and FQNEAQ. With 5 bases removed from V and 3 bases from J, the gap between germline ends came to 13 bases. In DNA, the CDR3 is TGTGCCAGCAGCCCACAGGGTCGAGACTATGGCTACACCTTC. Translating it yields CASSPQGRDYGYTF.